Below, 5 T cell receptor beta chains from the same sample are listed, as sequenced in a study of blood T cell repertoires in COVID-19. TCRdb keeps only in-frame clones here, not all; method: immunoSEQ multiplex PCR. The table records roughly 35,000 clones, roughly 80% of them present only once. Sequencing was done on a sample of peripheral blood. The source is an elderly man with active or convalescent COVID-19.

This chain uses TRBV19 with TRBJ2-7, with a tentative D call TRBD1 (6 bases). The CDR3 contains 12 residues. Germline CDR1 is LNHDA and CDR2 is SQIVND (reference sequence). Trimming shortened V by 4 bases and J by 2 bases, and 6 bases separated the two germline ends. The CDR3 DNA is TGTGCCAGTAGTAGGGACACCTACGAGCAGTACTTC. Protein product: CASSRDTYEQYF.

V gene TRBV19 combines with J gene TRBJ2-2; D possibly corresponds to TRBD1 (6 bases). This CDR3 is built from 16 residues. The V end was cut by 7 bases, the J end by 0 bases, with 15 bases between. The germline V gene has CDR1 LNHDA and CDR2 SQIVND (reference sequence). The CDR3 protein is CASNLGQFANTGELFF. CDR3 DNA: TGTGCCAGTAATTTAGGACAGTTCGCGAACACCGGGGAGCTGTTTTTT.

The genes are TRBV6-5 and TRBJ1-1; D may be TRBD1 (6 bases). With 7 bases removed from V and 2 bases from J, the gap between germline ends came to 14 bases. The CDR3 spans 14 residues. Looked up from germline, CDR1 is MNHEY and CDR2 is SVGAGI. In nucleotides, the CDR3 is TGTGCCAGCACCTTACAGGGCACTAACACTGAAGCTTTCTTT. Its translation is CASTLQGTNTEAFF.

V and J are TRBV5-4 and TRBJ1-1; tentatively, D is TRBD1 (6 bases). The germline CDR1 and CDR2 sequences are SGHNT and YYREEE (reference sequence). CDR3 size: 14 residues. V was pared by 0 bases and J by 4 bases, with 10 bases between. The CDR3 nucleotides read TGTGCCAGCAGCTTGGGGGGGCCGGGCACTGAAGCTTTCTTT. This translates into CASSLGGPGTEAFF.

This clone was detected only a few times. The V gene is TRBV12-3 or TRBV12-4, the J gene TRBJ1-1, with D possibly being TRBD1 (5 bases). With 11 bases removed from V and 1 base from J, the gap between germline ends came to 11 bases. CDR3 length equals 12 residues. DNA of the CDR3: TGTGCCGCAGGGCGTGGGAACACTGAAGCTTTCTTT. Its translation: CAAGRGNTEAFF.